This TCR beta chain was retrieved from a study of T cells in Graves' hyperthyroidism and ophthalmopathy. Study-level results: Progression to ophthalmopathy was predicted a median of roughly 6.6 months early. Most clonotypes expanded in the thyroid (above 0.001) were also present in blood.

Worth noting for this clonotype: Its target is unknown.

This CDR3 spans 12 amino acids. From germline, CDR1 is SQVTM and CDR2 ANQGSEA. What was amplified from RNA transcripts were TCR beta CDR3 regions. The primer set for the first-round RT-PCR of the TCR CDR3 was HTBI. TCRdb passed the multiplex PCR reads through MiXCR, listing each CDR3 protein once. Of approximately 870,000 distinct CDR3 sequences in the sample, approximately 40% are singletons; the top ten hold approximately 8.7%. The authors took PBMCs from 10 ml fresh peripheral blood. Sequenced sample: blood. The TCR comes from a man aged 18 to 30 with Graves' hyperthyroidism. The chain has TRBV29-1 and TRBJ1-2; D not certain. The CDR3 DNA is TGCAGTTACGAGGACGGCGTCTATGGCTACACCTTC. Residues: CSYEDGVYGYTF.